This T cell receptor (beta chain) was captured by sequencing in a study of T cells in tuberculosis. Study-wide background: IGRA-negative adolescents, IGRA-positive adolescents with latent tuberculosis and adults with active tuberculosis formed this South African cohort. Study results and limitations: Smaller distances to GMM-specific TCRs suggested their expansion in active tuberculosis.

With regard to this clone: What it binds is unknown.

Some clones are missing from TCRdb's copy, which holds only in-frame ones; the method was immunoSEQ multiplex PCR. The sample lists tens of thousands of clones; just over 90% were seen once. The sequenced sample was PBMCs. The receptor was derived from a donor aged 10 to 29 with latent tuberculosis or without tuberculosis infection. Some clones in this sample may be carry-over from other donors' samples.

In DNA, the CDR3 is TGTGCCAGCAGTGACTCAACTAGCGGGGGAGATACGCAGTATTTT. This sequence encodes CASSDSTSGGDTQYF. V and J are TRBV6-4 and TRBJ2-3; 11 bases fit TRBD2. The CDR3 is made up of 15 amino acids. J lost 5 bases, V lost 0 bases, and 1 base had no gene match. The germline V gene has CDR1 MRHNA and CDR2 SNTAGT.